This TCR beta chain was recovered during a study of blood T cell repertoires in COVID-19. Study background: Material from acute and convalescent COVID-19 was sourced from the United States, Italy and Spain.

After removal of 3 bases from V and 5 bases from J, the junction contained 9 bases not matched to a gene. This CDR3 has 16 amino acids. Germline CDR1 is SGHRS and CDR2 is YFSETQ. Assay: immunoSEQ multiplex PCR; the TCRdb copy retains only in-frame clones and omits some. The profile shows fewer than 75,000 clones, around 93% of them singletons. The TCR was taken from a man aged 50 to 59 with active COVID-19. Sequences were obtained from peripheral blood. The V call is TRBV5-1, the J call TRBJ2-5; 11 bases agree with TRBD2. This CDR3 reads CASSSAPTSGTETQYF. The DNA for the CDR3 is TGCGCCAGCAGCTCAGCCCCGACTAGCGGGACCGAGACCCAGTACTTC.